The 20 T cell receptor beta chains below all came from one sample that was sequenced in a study of blood T cell repertoires in COVID-19. Some clones are missing from TCRdb's copy, which holds only in-frame ones; the method was immunoSEQ multiplex PCR. Here the sample spans about 170,000 clones, roughly 85% being singletons. Sequenced sample: peripheral blood. These receptors all come from a woman of 80 years or more with acute or convalescent COVID-19.

The gene calls are TRBV15 and TRBJ2-2, with D hard to call. V was shortened by 0 bases and J by 1 base, with 12 bases between the two germline ends. From germline, CDR1 is LNHNV and CDR2 YYDKDF (reference sequence). This CDR3 comprises 17 residues. This CDR3 is CATSRDFNSLNTGELFF. CDR3 DNA sequence: TGTGCCACCAGCAGAGATTTTAATAGCTTGAACACCGGGGAGCTGTTTTTT. Drawing the rest from reference TRBV15 and TRBJ2-2, the complete variable domain is DAMVIQNPRYQVTQFGKPVTLSCSQTLNHNVMYWYQQKSSQAPKLLFHYYDKDFNNEADTPDNFQSRRPNTSFCFLDIRSPGLGDTAMYLCATSRDFNSLNTGELFFGEGSRLTVL.

The chain combines TRBV11-2 with TRBJ2-7; D unclear. There are 15 residues in the CDR3. Per germline, CDR1 SGHAT and CDR2 FQNNGV. V was trimmed by 1 base and J by 2 bases, leaving 12 bases between them. In DNA form, the CDR3 reads TGTGCCAGCAGCTTAGCGAGAGAATCACCCTACGAGCAGTACTTC. Its protein is CASSLARESPYEQYF. Based on the CDR3 plus reference TRBV11-2 and TRBJ2-7, the full variable domain is EAGVAQSPRYKIIEKRQSVAFWCNPISGHATLYWYQQILGQGPKLLIQFQNNGVVDDSQLPKDRFSAERLKGVDSTLKIQPAKLEDSAVYLCASSLARESPYEQYFGPGTRLTVT.

V and J are TRBV5-6 and TRBJ1-3; 8 bases fit TRBD1. Per germline, CDR1 SGHDT and CDR2 YYEEEE. This CDR3 is built from 15 residues. With V trimmed by 4 bases and J by 4 bases, 7 bases remained unmatched. The chain's CDR3 is CASSRTGRTGNTIYF. The DNA of the CDR3 is TGTGCCAGCAGCCGGACAGGGCGTACAGGAAACACCATATATTTT.

This chain's CDR3 is CATSRELIQQETQYF. In DNA form, the CDR3 reads TGTGCCACCAGCAGAGAACTAATCCAGCAAGAGACCCAGTACTTC. This chain links TRBV15 with TRBJ2-5; D gene unclear. Germline V gene data show CDR1 as LNHNV and CDR2 as YYDKDF (reference sequence). This CDR3 has 15 residues. The V end lost 0 bases, the J end lost 2 bases, and 10 bases lay between the germline ends. The full variable domain, completed using reference TRBV15 and TRBJ2-5, is DAMVIQNPRYQVTQFGKPVTLSCSQTLNHNVMYWYQQKSSQAPKLLFHYYDKDFNNEADTPDNFQSRRPNTSFCFLDIRSPGLGDTAMYLCATSRELIQQETQYFGPGTRLLVL.

The chain combines TRBV3-1 (or the pseudogene TRBV3-2) with TRBJ2-5, with 9 bases that match TRBD2. Per the germline V gene, CDR1 is LGHDT and CDR2 is YNNKEL (reference sequence). The CDR3 has 14 amino acids. The junction had 6 bases not matched to a gene; V was cut back by 6 bases and J by 4 bases. CDR3 DNA sequence: TGTGCCAGCAGATTTAGCGGGGGAGGAGAGACCCAGTACTTC. The encoded protein is CASRFSGGGETQYF.

V gene TRBV11-3 combines with J gene TRBJ1-2; D is unresolved. CDR1 and CDR2 from the germline V gene are SGHNT and YENEEA. Trimming shortened V by 0 bases and J by 1 base, and 6 bases separated the two germline ends. This CDR3 spans 14 amino acids. This CDR3 is CASSLDTSNYGYTF. The CDR3 DNA reads as TGTGCCAGCAGCTTAGATACGAGTAACTATGGCTACACCTTC.

The chain carries TRBV7-6 and TRBJ2-5; TRBD2 agrees at 11 bases. Germline values: CDR1 SGHVS, CDR2 FNYEAQ. V lost 2 bases, J lost 3 bases, and 5 bases stayed unmatched. The length of the CDR3 is 16 residues. CDR3 nucleotide sequence: TGTGCCAGCAGCTTAAATAGCGGGGGGGCCGAAGAGACCCAGTACTTC. Translating it yields CASSLNSGGAEETQYF.

V usage is TRBV11-2 and J usage is TRBJ1-4; D is perhaps TRBD1 (5 bases). Per germline, CDR1 SGHAT and CDR2 FQNNGV. Trimming left V 8 bases short and J 3 bases short, with 16 bases between. The CDR3 totals 15 residues. The DNA of the CDR3 is TGTGCCAGCCACAGTGGGGGGGAGGCTAATGAAAAACTGTTTTTT. Residues: CASHSGGEANEKLFF.

The chain links TRBV6-6 to TRBJ2-5; 12 bases match TRBD2. CDR1 is MNHNY, CDR2 SVGAGI, per germline (reference sequence). This CDR3 is 15 amino acids long. V shed 6 bases, J shed 7 bases, and the junction held 9 bases outside the gene matches. The CDR3 DNA reads as TGTGCCAGCAGCGATCGACTAGCGGGGGTCGGGACCCAGTACTTC. The encoded protein is CASSDRLAGVGTQYF.

Of note for this clone: The missing conserved phenylalanine or tryptophan at the end of this CDR3 makes a read error likely. The DNA is left out, because the CDR3 cannot be placed on it with certainty; the CDR3 is given as TCRdb lists it. The CDR3 sequence is CASSLTRQATTVV. The genes are TRBV27 and TRBJ1-2; the table's D call, TRBD1, was not checked against the DNA. The CDR3 is 13 amino acids long, termini counted. The germline gives CDR1 MNHEY, CDR2 SMNVEV (reference sequence).

The chain couples TRBV3-1 (or the pseudogene TRBV3-2) to TRBJ1-1; TRBD1 matches at 9 bases. V lost 0 bases and J lost 4; bases outside the gene matches: 21. Germline CDR1 is LGHDT and CDR2 is YNNKEL (reference sequence). The CDR3 has 21 amino acids. DNA for the CDR3: TGTGCCAGCAGCCAAGATCGAAGAGGGTTCATAGGTCGGGACAGGGCCACTGAAGCTTTCTTT. Amino acid sequence: CASSQDRRGFIGRDRATEAFF.

The V gene is TRBV7-9, the J gene TRBJ1-2; TRBD1 matches at 8 bases. Per the germline V gene, CDR1 is SEHNR and CDR2 is FQNEAQ (reference sequence). The trim removed 4 bases at V and 3 bases at J, leaving 16 bases unmatched. The CDR3 spans 18 residues. CDR3 protein: CASSSTAAGQGGYYGYTF. The DNA for the CDR3 is TGTGCCAGCAGCTCGACCGCGGCTGGACAGGGTGGGTACTATGGCTACACCTTC.

The chain is built from TRBV19 and TRBJ2-4; 13 nucleotides align to TRBD2. Germline loops: CDR1 LNHDA, CDR2 SQIVND (reference sequence). CDR3 length equals 17 residues. Germline trimming cut 4 bases from V and 2 bases from J; bases unmatched to any gene: 5. The CDR3 nucleotides are TGTGCCAGTAGTAGCCGACTAGCGGGGGGCCCCAAAAACATTCAGTACTTC. This sequence encodes CASSSRLAGGPKNIQYF.

V is TRBV5-1 and J is TRBJ1-2; a possible D gene is TRBD1 (6 bases). From germline, CDR1 is SGHRS and CDR2 YFSETQ. CDR3 length: 14 amino acids. V lost 4 bases, J lost 4 bases, and 14 bases lay in between. The CDR3 DNA reads TGCGCCAGCAGCCTGAACAGGGAATTCTATGGCTACACCTTC. Protein: CASSLNREFYGYTF. Complete variable domain (other parts from reference TRBV5-1 and TRBJ1-2): KAGVTQTPRYLIKTRGQQVTLSCSPISGHRSVSWYQQTPGQGLQFLFEYFSETQRNKGNFPGRFSGRQFSNSRSEMNVSTLELGDSALYLCASSLNREFYGYTFGSGTRLTVV.

The genes are TRBV6-1 and TRBJ2-2; 7 bases map to TRBD2. The J segment lost 6 bases and the V segment lost 3 bases, leaving 10 bases of the junction unmatched. In germline, CDR1 is MNHNS, CDR2 SASEGT. The CDR3 spans 16 residues. The DNA of the CDR3 is TGTGCCAGCAGTGAGTTAAGCGGGGCCCTGTCCGGGGAGCTGTTTTTT. Amino acid sequence: CASSELSGALSGELFF.

This clone appeared once. The gene calls are TRBV7-3 and TRBJ2-1; D gene uncertain. The length of the CDR3 is 11 residues. V shed 3 bases and J shed 9 bases, with 6 bases lying between them. In germline, CDR1 is SGHTA, CDR2 FQGTGA. The CDR3, as DNA: TGTGCCAGCAGCTTTGGTAGTGAGCAGTTCTTC. This codes for CASSFGSEQFF.

The chain is built from TRBV5-6 and TRBJ2-2; 8 bases line up with TRBD2. The germline V gene encodes CDR1 SGHDT and CDR2 YYEEEE. The V segment lost 7 bases and the J segment 4 bases; nucleotides outside the gene matches: 3. The CDR3 is 13 residues long. The CDR3 loop reads CASWRGVTGELFF. The CDR3 DNA reads as TGTGCCAGCTGGCGGGGGGTCACCGGGGAGCTGTTTTTT.

The chain combines TRBV24-1 with TRBJ1-1; TRBD1 matches at 9 bases. This CDR3 has 17 residues. Germline CDR1 and CDR2: KGHDR and SFDVKD. With 0 bases clipped from V and 5 bases from J, the junction kept 9 bases outside the gene matches. CDR3 DNA: TGTGCCACCAGTGATTTGTCACAGGGGGCGATTCCTACTGAAGCTTTCTTT. Protein sequence: CATSDLSQGAIPTEAFF.

This clone came up a few times. This sequence joins TRBV5-4 and TRBJ2-1; D gene unclear. V lost 3 bases to trimming and J lost 6 bases, with 10 bases between them. CDR3 size: 13 residues. Germline CDR1 reads SGHNT; CDR2 reads YYREEE (reference sequence). The CDR3 sequence is CASSWIRSNEQFF. In DNA form, the CDR3 reads TGTGCCAGCAGCTGGATTAGGAGCAATGAGCAGTTCTTC. The variable domain in full, completed from reference TRBV5-4 and TRBJ2-1, reads ETGVTQSPTHLIKTRGQQVTLRCSSQSGHNTVSWYQQALGQGPQFIFQYYREEENGRGNFPPRFSGLQFPNYSSELNVNALELDDSALYLCASSWIRSNEQFFGPGTRLTVL.

This chain uses TRBV30 with TRBJ1-1, with unresolved D. Per the germline V gene, CDR1 is GTSNPN and CDR2 is SVGIG (reference sequence). V dropped 0 bases and J dropped 5 bases, with 16 bases sitting between them. The CDR3 length is 15 residues. CDR3 residues: CAWSVRRGIGTEAFF. The CDR3 DNA follows: TGTGCCTGGAGTGTAAGGAGAGGGATTGGTACTGAAGCTTTCTTT. The full variable domain, with the rest looked up from reference TRBV30 and TRBJ1-1, is SQTIHQWPATLVQPVGSPLSLECTVEGTSNPNLYWYRQAAGRGLQLLFYSVGIGQISSEVPQNLSASRPQDRQFILSSKKLLLSDSGFYLCAWSVRRGIGTEAFFGQGTRLTVV.